Sequencing of this T cell receptor (beta chain) was carried out in a study of cytomegalovirus exposure and HLA in healthy donors. Findings of the study overall: Prior analysis indicated that the majority of TCR beta V segments exhibited productivity approximately 87% or approximately 30% of the time. An ancestry cluster, one associated with Asian ancestry, reportedly showed fewer N-insertions than the approximately 650-donor mean in a later analysis.

As concerns this clone: Its target is not known.

The PCR made use of 60 Vbeta and 13 Jbeta primers. TCRdb's copy holds only in-frame clones and misses some; the assay was immunoSEQ multiplex PCR. In the table there are 150,000 to 200,000 clones, roughly 80% of which are singletons. The V gene lost 1 base and the J gene lost 10 bases, with 11 bases spanning the gap. Germline V lookup: CDR1 LGHNA, CDR2 YSLEER. The CDR3 extends over 14 amino acids. The V and J genes are TRBV4-3 and TRBJ1-6; no clear D. The material sequenced was PBMCs. The sequence was obtained from a woman aged 40 to 50 in good health and CMV-seropositive. The DNA of the CDR3 is TGCGCCAGCAGCCAAGGCAATGGCGGGTCACCCCTCCACTTT. It yields the protein CASSQGNGGSPLHF.